The present entry profiles one TCR beta chain with its context. Authors' analysis steps: Scientists estimated how many nucleated cells there were by amplifying reference gene primers. Produced via immunoSEQ multiplex PCR; TCRdb's table is partial and in-frame only. V and J calls and clone size come straight from that table; D and trimming were deduced from the DNA. The table lists some 130,000 clones, 85% to 90% of them singletons. The record originates from a study of blood T cell repertoires in COVID-19. Study-wide background: Whether acute or convalescent, the COVID-19 samples came from the United States, Italy and Spain. Nucleic acid was either cDNA or gDNA, and it came from T cells, B-cell-depleted T cells, or PBMCs.

The CDR3 is 14 residues long. Between the trimmed V and J ends, which lost 1 base and 6 bases, there was a span of 13 bases. The germline V gene has CDR1 LGHDT and CDR2 YNNKEL (reference sequence). This sequence joins TRBV3-1 (or the pseudogene TRBV3-2) and TRBJ2-7; weak D call: TRBD2 (5 bases). Source material: peripheral blood. The receptor was isolated from a man between 45 and 60 years old with active COVID-19. The CDR3 coding sequence is TGTGCCAGCAGCCAAGTCGGGGAGAGAGGCGAGCAGTACTTC. Translated: CASSQVGERGEQYF.